One and the same sample provided the 7 T cell receptor beta chains below, sequenced in a study of naive and memory T cell subsets. An equimolar mix of two oligonucleotides served as the beta constant-region primer for TRBC1 and TRBC2. Ligated cDNA was amplified by four rounds of PCR with nested alpha and beta constant-region primers and SP2. One entry per CDR3 protein, called by TCRdb with MiXCR from the UMI-ligation and nested PCR reads. The sample lists approximately 150,000 distinct CDR3 sequences; roughly 20% were seen once. These TCRs' antigens remain unknown. Study-wide points: Possibly reflecting memory cells re-expressing CD45RA, a few larger clonotypes occurred in naive repertoires, especially CD8.

Sequencing was performed on naive CD4+ T cells from blood. The receptors originated from a human donor in good health.

This clonotype occurred a few times. The chain employs TRBV6-5 and TRBJ2-7; TRBD1 is a possible D gene (6 bases). This CDR3 is 13 amino acids long. Per germline, CDR1 MNHEY and CDR2 SVGAGI. V lost 5 bases and J 2 bases, leaving 10 bases between the germline ends. CDR3 in amino acids: CASSPRGAYEQYF. For the CDR3, the DNA is TGTGCCAGCAGTCCCAGGGGAGCCTACGAGCAGTACTTC.

This clonotype has only a few counts. The gene calls are TRBV7-2 and TRBJ2-7; 12 bases fit TRBD2. V lost 1 base, J lost 6 bases, and 10 bases stayed unmatched. Germline values: CDR1 SGHTA, CDR2 FQGNSA. The CDR3 covers 17 residues. The CDR3 region has the DNA TGTGCCAGCAGCTTAGGAGGACTAGCGGGAAAGCTTGGCGAGCAGTACTTC. As protein: CASSLGGLAGKLGEQYF.

The sample holds many counts of this clonotype. The chain links TRBV7-9 to TRBJ1-5, with D possibly TRBD1 on 5 matching bases. CDR3 size: 16 residues. The V and J ends lost 2 bases and 5 bases respectively, with 16 bases between them. The germline gives CDR1 SEHNR, CDR2 FQNEAQ (reference sequence). CDR3 in DNA: TGTGCCAGCAGCTTAAGGGCGGGGGTCGTGGATCAGCCCCAGCATTTT. It specifies CASSLRAGVVDQPQHF.

The chain is built from TRBV28 and TRBJ1-6; a weak D match, TRBD1 (5 bases). V lost 6 bases and J lost 8, with 14 bases in between. This CDR3 has 14 amino acids. Germline CDR1 is MDHEN and CDR2 is SYDVKM. This CDR3 reads CASRLRARHSPLHF. In nucleotides, the CDR3 is TGTGCCAGCAGGCTCAGGGCTAGGCATTCACCCCTCCACTTT.

V usage is TRBV6-5 and J usage is TRBJ1-5, with TRBD1 matching over 8 bases. CDR1 is MNHEY, CDR2 SVGAGI, per germline. J gave up 1 base and V 6 bases, and 11 bases lay outside the gene matches. The CDR3 totals 17 residues. The CDR3 nucleotides are TGTGCCAGCAGCCCGAGGACAGGGCTTCGGAGCAATCAGCCCCAGCATTTT. Encoded protein: CASSPRTGLRSNQPQHF.

The chain has TRBV5-1 and TRBJ1-4; D is undetermined. CDR3 length: 14 residues. Trimming took off 1 base at V and 5 bases at J, with 9 bases between the two ends. CDR1 is SGHRS, CDR2 YFSETQ, per germline. CDR3 region: CASSLSSGNEKLFF. CDR3 nucleotides: TGCGCCAGCAGCTTGTCATCCGGAAATGAAAAACTGTTTTTT. Together with reference TRBV5-1 and TRBJ1-4, the CDR3 gives the full variable domain: KAGVTQTPRYLIKTRGQQVTLSCSPISGHRSVSWYQQTPGQGLQFLFEYFSETQRNKGNFPGRFSGRQFSNSRSEMNVSTLELGDSALYLCASSLSSGNEKLFFGSGTQLSVL.

This chain uses TRBV28 with TRBJ1-5; 7 bases are a match to TRBD1. Germline V gives CDR1 MDHEN, CDR2 SYDVKM. After removal of 2 bases from V and 2 bases from J, the junction contained 6 bases not matched to a gene. The CDR3 sequence is 16 residues long. CDR3 protein: CASSLLQGLGNQPQHF. DNA of the CDR3: TGTGCCAGCAGTTTACTACAGGGGTTGGGCAATCAGCCCCAGCATTTT.